This record concerns one T cell receptor (beta chain) sequence. What it recognizes is unknown. The data stem from a study of naive and memory T cell subsets. Points from the study as a whole: Especially in CD8 cells, naive repertoires contained a few larger clonotypes, possibly CD45RA-re-expressing memory cells.

CMV status came from CD4+ T cell IFNgamma after overnight CMV lysate stimulation of fresh PBMCs. The beta constant-region primer was an equimolar mix of two oligonucleotides covering TRBC1 and TRBC2. The ligated cDNA underwent four PCR rounds using SP2 and nested alpha and beta constant-region primers. A 12-nucleotide UMI and the SP2 primer were added to the cDNA 3' end by oligonucleotide ligation. TCRdb re-derived calls from the UMI-ligation and nested PCR reads in MiXCR, one entry per CDR3 protein. This table holds 90,000 to 120,000 distinct CDR3 sequences, roughly 15% found once. This CDR3 region has 14 residues. The germline gives CDR1 MNHNY, CDR2 SVGAGI (reference sequence). V lost 10 bases and J 2 bases, leaving 18 bases between the germline ends.

Specimen: naive CD8+ T cells from blood. This chain links TRBV6-6 with TRBJ2-7; possibly TRBD1 for D (6 bases). The receptor was derived from a human donor in good health. CDR3 coding DNA: TGTGCCACCGATACGGGACACGCTACCTACGAGCAGTACTTC. Translating it yields CATDTGHATYEQYF.